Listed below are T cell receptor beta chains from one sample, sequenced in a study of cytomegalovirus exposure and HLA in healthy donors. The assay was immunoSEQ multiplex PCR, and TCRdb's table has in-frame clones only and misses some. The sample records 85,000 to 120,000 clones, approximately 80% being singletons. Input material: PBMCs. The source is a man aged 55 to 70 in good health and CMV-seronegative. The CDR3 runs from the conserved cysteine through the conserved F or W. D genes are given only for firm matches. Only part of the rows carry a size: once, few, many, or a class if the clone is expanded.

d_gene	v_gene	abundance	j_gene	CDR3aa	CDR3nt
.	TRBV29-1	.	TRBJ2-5	CSVENREQRETQYF	TGCAGCGTGGAGAACAGGGAGCAACGGGAGACCCAGTACTTC
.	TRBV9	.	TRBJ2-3	CASSVATLASKSSTDTQYF	TGTGCCAGCAGCGTAGCTACTTTGGCTAGCAAATCTAGCACAGATACGCAGTATTTT
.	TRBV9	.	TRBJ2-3	CASSVAPTGEGDTQYF	TGTGCCAGCAGCGTAGCCCCGACAGGGGAGGGCGATACGCAGTATTTT
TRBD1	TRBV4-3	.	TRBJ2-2	CASSQDWAGGRGELFF	TGCGCCAGCAGCCAAGATTGGGCAGGGGGACGCGGGGAGCTGTTTTTT
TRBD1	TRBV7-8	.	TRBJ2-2	CASSSSRGQGRELFF	TGTGCCAGCAGCTCATCCCGTGGACAGGGCAGGGAGCTGTTTTTT
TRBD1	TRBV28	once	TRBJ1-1	CASSRSTGVEAFF	TGTGCCAGCAGTCGCTCGACAGGGGTTGAAGCTTTCTTT
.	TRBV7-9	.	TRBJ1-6	CASSLGASSYNSPLHF	TGTGCCAGCAGCTTAGGGGCGAGCTCCTATAATTCACCCCTCCACTTT
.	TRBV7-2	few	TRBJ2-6	CASSLARGAGANVLTF	TGTGCCAGCAGCTTAGCGCGGGGAGCTGGGGCCAACGTCCTGACTTTC
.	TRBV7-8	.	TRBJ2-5	CASSAEWRETQYF	TGTGCCAGCAGCGCCGAGTGGAGGGAGACCCAGTACTTC
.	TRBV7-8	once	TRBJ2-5	CASRRTSGETQYF	TGTGCCAGCAGACGCACTAGTGGGGAGACCCAGTACTTC
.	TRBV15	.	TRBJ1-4	CATSRGAKKGLGNEKLFF	TGTGCCACCAGCAGGGGGGCAAAAAAGGGCTTAGGGAATGAAAAACTGTTTTTT
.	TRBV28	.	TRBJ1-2	CASSLVAGRNGGYTF	TGTGCCAGCAGTTTAGTGGCAGGCCGAAACGGAGGCTACACCTTC
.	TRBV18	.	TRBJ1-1	CASSLRGGSGAFF	TGTGCCAGCTCCCTACGGGGGGGCTCGGGAGCTTTCTTT
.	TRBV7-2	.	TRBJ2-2	CASRYRVQGGELFF	TGTGCCAGCAGATACAGGGTACAGGGCGGGGAGCTGTTTTTT
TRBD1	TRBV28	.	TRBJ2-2	CASSKPGHRGSGELFF	TGTGCCAGCAGTAAACCGGGACACAGGGGGTCCGGGGAGCTGTTTTTT
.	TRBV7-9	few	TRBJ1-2	CASSYQWEGYTF	TGTGCCAGCAGCTACCAATGGGAGGGCTACACCTTC
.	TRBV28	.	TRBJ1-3	CASSSRLGALSGNTIYF	TGTGCCAGCAGTTCTCGCCTGGGGGCCCTCTCTGGAAACACCATATATTTT
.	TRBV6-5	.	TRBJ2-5	CASSYALASETQYF	TGTGCCAGCAGTTACGCTCTAGCGAGCGAGACCCAGTACTTC
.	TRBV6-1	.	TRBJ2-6	CASSEFLGSGANVLTF	TGTGCCAGCAGTGAATTTTTGGGGAGCGGGGCCAACGTCCTGACTTTC
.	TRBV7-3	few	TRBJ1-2	CASSLEGVDGYTF	TGTGCCAGCAGCCTCGAGGGGGTCGACGGCTACACCTTC
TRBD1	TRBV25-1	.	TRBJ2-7	CASSEYTGTASYEQYF	TGTGCCAGCAGTGAATACACAGGGACAGCATCCTACGAGCAGTACTTC
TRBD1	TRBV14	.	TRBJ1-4	CASSPDRGHPMGKLFF	TGTGCCAGCAGCCCCGACAGGGGTCACCCAATGGGAAAACTGTTTTTT
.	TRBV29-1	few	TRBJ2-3	CSVRPRGLDTDTQYF	TGCAGCGTTCGACCCCGAGGGCTTGACACAGATACGCAGTATTTT
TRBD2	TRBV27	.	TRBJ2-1	CASSSRSLAGVYYNEQFF	TGTGCCAGCAGTTCTCGATCTCTAGCGGGGGTTTACTACAATGAGCAGTTCTTC